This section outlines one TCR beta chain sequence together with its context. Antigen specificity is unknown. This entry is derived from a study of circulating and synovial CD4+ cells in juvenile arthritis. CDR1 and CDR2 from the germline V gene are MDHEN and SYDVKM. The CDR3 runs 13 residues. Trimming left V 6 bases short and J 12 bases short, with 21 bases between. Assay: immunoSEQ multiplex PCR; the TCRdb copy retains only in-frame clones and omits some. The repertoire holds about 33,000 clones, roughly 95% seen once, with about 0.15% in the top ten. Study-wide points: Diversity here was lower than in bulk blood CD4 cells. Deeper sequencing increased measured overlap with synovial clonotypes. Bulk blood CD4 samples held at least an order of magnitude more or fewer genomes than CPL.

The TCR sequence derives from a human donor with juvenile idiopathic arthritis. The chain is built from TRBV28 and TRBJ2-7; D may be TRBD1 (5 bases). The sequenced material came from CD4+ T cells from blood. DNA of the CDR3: TGTGCCAGCAGAGTTAGTAGGACATCCATGGGGTACTTC. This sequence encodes CASRVSRTSMGYF.